One sample yielded the 5 T cell receptor beta chains listed below, sequenced in a study of STAT3 mutations in large granular lymphocyte leukemia. Findings of the study overall: At least one immunodominant TCR beta clonotype appeared in every T-cell large granular lymphocyte leukemia patient.

No antigen is known for these receptors. Produced via immunoSEQ multiplex PCR; TCRdb's table is partial and in-frame only. The sample carries 5,000 to 7,000 clones, around 52% recorded once. Specimen: peripheral blood mononuclear cells. Receptors were obtained from a boy younger than 18 with T-cell large granular lymphocyte leukemia. Some clones in this sample may be carry-over from other donors' samples.

Only a few counts were recorded for this clone. The chain is built from TRBV29-1 and TRBJ1-2; D is ambiguous. There are 12 residues in the CDR3. V was cut by 7 bases and J by 1 base, with 10 bases left in between. Germline assignment: CDR1 SQVTM and CDR2 ANQGSEA. Written as DNA, the CDR3 is TGCAGCGGTTACAGAATTAACTATGGCTACACCTTC. This codes for CSGYRINYGYTF. Looking up the rest from reference TRBV29-1 and TRBJ1-2 gives the full variable domain: SAVISQKPSRDICQRGTSLTIQCQVDSQVTMMFWYRQQPGQSLTLIATANQGSEATYESGFVIDKFPISRPNLTFSTLTVSNMSPEDSSIYLCSGYRINYGYTFGSGTRLTVV.

This clone was seen a single time. The rearrangement uses TRBV5-4 and TRBJ2-3; 8 nucleotides match TRBD1. CDR1 SGHNT and CDR2 YYREEE come from the germline V gene (reference sequence). The CDR3 length is 15 residues. The ends lost 3 bases at V and 3 bases at J; junction bases unmatched: 6. The CDR3 spells CASSYLTGETDTQYF. DNA of the CDR3: TGTGCCAGCAGCTATTTGACAGGGGAAACAGATACGCAGTATTTT.

This clone was seen a handful of times. The rearrangement links TRBV29-1 to TRBJ2-3; the D gene could be TRBD1 or TRBD2 (5 bases each). There are 15 residues in the CDR3. V lost 5 bases and J lost 9, with 24 bases in between. Germline-derived CDR1 and CDR2 are SQVTM and ANQGSEA. The CDR3 here is CSVQVGVYPSRTQYF. The DNA for the CDR3 is TGCAGCGTTCAAGTGGGGGTTTACCCCAGTCGGACGCAGTATTTT.

V and J are TRBV28 and TRBJ2-7; D is undetermined. CDR3 size: 11 residues. Germline CDR1 MDHEN, CDR2 SYDVKM. The V and J ends lost 3 bases and 4 bases respectively, with 4 bases between them. The CDR3 sequence: CASSFRYEQYF. Written as DNA, the CDR3 is TGTGCCAGCAGTTTCCGATACGAGCAGTACTTC.

The chain uses TRBV27 and TRBJ2-7, with D uncertain. V was pared by 2 bases and J by 2 bases, with 7 bases between. Germline CDR1 is MNHEY and CDR2 is SMNVEV (reference sequence). CDR3 length equals 13 residues. The CDR3 nucleotides read TGTGCCAGCAGTTTAGCGGCCCCCTACGAGCAGTACTTC. As protein: CASSLAAPYEQYF.